This entry describes one T cell receptor (beta chain). This clone was seen a handful of times. Its antigen remains undetermined. No base quality values were provided; no much bigger clone lies one nucleotide off. These data are taken from a study of identifying expanded T cells in peripheral blood (dated by TCRdb to the late 2010s). Looking at the study overall: Four technical replicates, made by sequencing separate aliquots from the same pool of genomic DNA, were compared pairwise.

General conclusions and limits of the study: Roughly 1.2 differentially abundant clones were flagged by the binomial model between technical replicates, whereas about 16 and 20 were flagged over approximately two weeks and four weeks, respectively. Variance in clone template counts between two-week samples significantly increased with total template count across all healthy donors. Both the number of clones called differentially abundant and the false-positive rate were significantly reduced by the beta-binomial model across all healthy-donor time intervals. The authors expected that over much longer intervals, such as months to years, biological variance in healthy repertoires might increase even further.

The immunoSEQ Assay, which relies on bias-controlled multiplex PCR amplification of genomic DNA, was used to profile TCRbeta CDR3 regions. Per the authors' processing: The absolute abundance of each unique TCRbeta CDR3 region was quantified after sequences were collapsed and filtered. Two models were used to test differential abundance: a binomial model (Fisher-equivalent) and a beta-binomial model that adds time-dependent variance fitted from healthy donors. Clones with fewer than 5 combined templates were excluded, and clones with Benjamini-Hochberg FDR below 0.01 were called differentially abundant. The form v = (b*log(k)+a)^2 was used to model beta-binomial variance as a function of total template count across the two samples. TCRdb mirrors the immuneACCESS table, restricted to in-frame sequences. Some clones are absent from its copies; in checked studies, under half trace to an unresolved V gene, and the reason for the others is unknown. V and J calls and clone size are copied from that table; D and trimming were computed from the DNA. A total of roughly 130,000 clones appear in this sample, approximately 86% of them only once. In total, the top ten clones hold around 8.2% of the sample.

Counted from cysteine to phenylalanine, this CDR3 has 11 amino acids. Only CDR3 DNA remains: 33 bases, in frame from the first base. The V and J ends are trimmed by 6 bases and 8 bases, leaving 10 bases between them. The germline V gene gives CDR1 as SNHLY and CDR2 as FYNNEI. No immune events, such as infections, were documented for the healthy donors during the collection period. Blood repertoires from healthy donors were used as a training cohort for calibrating time-dependent variance in a beta-binomial model of differential abundance of T-cell clones. The training cohort comprised roughly ten healthy donors, 3 female and 7 male. Donor ages ranged from about 29 to 65 years, with an average of 43 years. Whole blood, obtained from a commercial supplier, was collected from each healthy donor at three time points spaced around 2 weeks apart. For immunosequencing, genomic DNA was extracted from whole blood that had not been sorted.

The sequence joins TRBV2 to TRBJ1-2; a tentative D match to TRBD1 spans 6 bases. The receptor was isolated from a person aged 18 to 75 in good health. Sequences were obtained from blood. The nucleotide sequence reads as follows: TGTGCCAGCAGCCTCGACAGGGGCTACACCTTC. Translated, this gives CASSLDRGYTF.